This entry describes one T cell receptor (beta chain). This specimen comes from a study of T-cell reconstitution after alpha-beta-depleted transplantation in children. Construction of the TCRbeta library involved unique molecular identifiers. TCRdb itself ran the PCR reads through MiXCR, one entry per CDR3 protein. The data contain 700,000 to 950,000 distinct CDR3 sequences, roughly 15% of them seen just once; the ten biggest clones take up just under 5%. The TCR originated in a male patient between 5 and 17 years old who had a stem cell transplant for acute lymphoblastic leukemia, so the T cells may come from the graft donor. This sample comprised PBMCs, mostly from graft donor cells, obtained 360 days after TCRalphabeta/CD19-depleted stem cell transplant.

In nucleotides, the CDR3 is TGTGCCACCAGCAGAGAGGTCACAGCCTCCTACGAGCAGTACTTC. This sequence encodes CATSREVTASYEQYF. The chain links TRBV15 to TRBJ2-7; D is undetermined. The length of the CDR3 is 15 residues. Between the trimmed V and J ends, which lost 0 bases and 0 bases, there was a span of 9 bases. The germline CDR1 and CDR2 sequences are LNHNV and YYDKDF (reference sequence).